This T cell receptor (beta chain) comes out of a study of cytomegalovirus exposure and HLA in healthy donors. Study summary: Earlier, 95 million to 130 million unique TCR beta sequences were recovered from 170 million or so T cells by an analysis.

This clone was recorded once. Its antigen is not identified. General study points: In a later analysis, parvovirus B19, influenza, CMV and Epstein-Barr virus appeared linked to several top co-occurrence clusters.

The CDR3 is made up of 14 amino acids. Germline V lookup: CDR1 MDHEN, CDR2 SYDVKM. V lost 3 bases and J lost 1, with 9 bases in between. PCR involved 60 Vbeta and 13 Jbeta primers. Data came from immunoSEQ multiplex PCR; TCRdb stores just in-frame clones and leaves some out. The sample has hundreds of thousands of clones, 77% seen once; the top ten hold roughly 2.5%. The clonotype originates from a woman aged 60-75 years in good health and CMV-seropositive. V is TRBV28 and J is TRBJ1-1; D is perhaps TRBD1 (5 bases). The sequencing sample was made of PBMCs. DNA of the CDR3: TGTGCCAGCAGTTTTTGGACACAGAACACTGAAGCTTTCTTT. Its protein product is CASSFWTQNTEAFF.